One and the same sample provided the 10 T cell receptor beta chains below, sequenced in a study of T cell changes during pregnancy in multiple sclerosis. The method was immunoSEQ multiplex PCR; TCRdb's version includes in-frame clones alone and lacks a portion of them. The data contain some 74,000 clones, roughly 92% of them seen just once; the ten biggest clones take up about 4%. The sample in question was peripheral blood, obtained after pregnancy. The source is a female donor in good health, enrolled as a control in a pregnancy study.

The rearrangement joins TRBV30 to TRBJ2-3; D possibly corresponds to TRBD2 (6 bases). V dropped 4 bases and J dropped 4 bases, with 15 bases sitting between them. This CDR3 region has 14 residues. CDR1 GTSNPN and CDR2 SVGIG come from the germline V gene (reference sequence). As DNA, the CDR3 is TGTGCCTGGAAGTCCTGGGGGGAGGCAGATACGCAGTATTTT. Its translation is CAWKSWGEADTQYF.

The chain couples TRBV6-5 to TRBJ1-2, with D unclear. The ends were cut back, 6 bases at V and 8 bases at J, with 10 bases in the middle. This CDR3 region has 11 residues. CDR1 MNHEY and CDR2 SVGAGI come from the germline V gene. The CDR3 sequence: CASRRLGGYTF. In DNA, the CDR3 is TGTGCCAGCAGAAGACTCGGGGGCTACACCTTC.

The V call is TRBV18, the J call TRBJ2-3; 7 positions match TRBD1. This CDR3 contains 13 residues. The germline gives CDR1 KGHSH, CDR2 LQKENI. Germline trimming cut 4 bases from V and 4 bases from J; bases unmatched to any gene: 2. The CDR3 DNA reads TGTGCCAGCTCACGACAGGGACCAGATACGCAGTATTTT. It specifies CASSRQGPDTQYF.

This clone showed up just a few times. This rearrangement joins TRBV9 to TRBJ1-6; 9 bases are a match to TRBD1. The germline V gene has CDR1 SGDLS and CDR2 YYNGEE. Unmatched junction bases numbered 7, after V lost 4 bases and J lost 8 bases. CDR3 length equals 15 residues. CDR3 sequence: CASSWGGQGDSPLHF. CDR3 nucleotides: TGTGCCAGCAGCTGGGGGGGACAGGGCGATTCACCCCTCCACTTT.

The chain joins TRBV28 to TRBJ1-1, with D perhaps matching TRBD1 (5 bases). The CDR3 loop spans 12 amino acids. V shed 3 bases and J shed 11 bases, with 13 bases lying between them. Germline CDR1 MDHEN, CDR2 SYDVKM. The CDR3 sequence is CASSLVGGEAFF. The CDR3 nucleotides read TGTGCCAGCAGTTTGGTGGGGGGGGAGGCTTTCTTT.

This chain connects TRBV2 to TRBJ1-6; D perhaps matches TRBD1 (6 bases). Trimming removed 3 bases at V and 7 bases at J, with 10 bases between. Germline V gives CDR1 SNHLY, CDR2 FYNNEI. The CDR3 covers 14 residues. CDR3 coding DNA: TGTGCCAGCAGTGAGTGGACAGAAAATTCACCCCTCCACTTT. This gives the protein CASSEWTENSPLHF.

The rearrangement joins TRBV27 to TRBJ2-7; 13 positions agree with TRBD2. The ends lost 6 bases at V and 5 bases at J; junction bases unmatched: 4. The germline V gene has CDR1 MNHEY and CDR2 SMNVEV (reference sequence). The CDR3 covers 14 residues. DNA of the CDR3: TGTGCCAGCAGCCAAGGACTAGCGGGAGACGAGCAGTACTTC. As protein: CASSQGLAGDEQYF.

A note on this clone: This may come from a read error, since a much larger clone is one base off. Other DNA sequences in this sample translate to the same CDR3. The genes are TRBV5-1 and TRBJ2-7, with TRBD1 identical over 8 bases. Germline assignment: CDR1 SGHRS and CDR2 YFSETQ. The CDR3 loop spans 13 amino acids. The CDR3 DNA reads TGCGCCAGCAGCGCGGACAGGGCTAACGAGCAATACTTC. Its translation is CASSADRANEQYF.

Here the CDR3 reads CASSEGPRGAQYF. DNA of the CDR3: TGTGCCAGCAGTGAGGGTCCCCGCGGGGCCCAGTACTTC. J is TRBJ2-5 and V is TRBV2, with D possibly TRBD2 on 6 matching bases. V lost 3 bases and J 9 bases, leaving 14 bases between the germline ends. CDR3 length: 13 amino acids. Germline loops: CDR1 SNHLY, CDR2 FYNNEI.

This clone was recorded many times. The chain joins TRBV12-2 to TRBJ1-2; the table names TRBD1, a call not compared with the DNA. TRBV12-2 is termed a pseudogene. CDR3 size: 15 residues. The CDR3 here is CASRLIMGTGSGYTF. For the CDR3, the DNA is TGTGCAAGTCGCTTGATTATGGGGACAGGGTCGGGCTACACCTTC.